This TCR beta chain comes out of a study of shared clonotypes between healthy human individuals (dated by TCRdb to 2018 to 2021). For the study in its entirety: The cohort included a few men and a couple of women between 18 and 49 years of age. For each donor, CD4 naive and CD4 memory were each run on three plates, CD8 naive on two plates, and CD8 memory on one plate. Blood TCR repertoires of five healthy adults were deeply sequenced to estimate repertoire size and the extent of clonotype sharing between individuals. Libraries were prepared and TCR repertoires were sequenced by different laboratories using diverse techniques, in order to increase sequencing depth and limit assay-specific biases. Each donor's leukapheresis produced roughly between about 0.85 and 10 billion PBMCs.

The germline V gene encodes CDR1 MDHEN and CDR2 SYDVKM. Between the V and J ends, shortened by 7 bases and 4 bases respectively, the junction contains 13 bases. Counted from cysteine to phenylalanine, this CDR3 has 14 amino acids. CDR3 DNA is the only sequence kept; it has 42 bases, read in frame from the first base. For the CD8 naive samples, CD45RO-negative cells were positively selected for CCR7, yielding a CD45RA+CCR7+ population from which TemRA cells were excluded. The donors were healthy, HIV-negative adults with no recently reported acute infections or vaccinations. Every donor was a Caucasian adult living in Nashville, Tennessee, USA. Blood was obtained by leukapheresis, after which PBMCs were separated by Ficoll-Histopaque density gradient centrifugation and cryopreserved in liquid nitrogen vapor phase. Analytical flow cytometry was used to check the purity and quantity of each magnetically sorted T cell population. Genomic DNA was isolated from each sorted fraction and quantified by UV absorbance on a Nanodrop 2000c.

Using the deep immunoSEQ assay, TCR CDR3 regions were amplified from genomic DNA by multiplex PCR. Extracted genomic DNA from each cell subset was distributed evenly across all wells of several immunoSEQ 96-well plates, and each plate was treated as a replicate. Each replicate PCR for sorted subsets received roughly 0.2 ug genomic DNA, equal to some 32,000 T cell genomes. Purified libraries were quantified with a Qubit 3.0 fluorometer, sized on a Bioanalyzer 2100, and re-quantified with the KAPA Library Quantification kit. A separate single-read 150-cycle Illumina NextSeq 550 flow cell was used to sequence each immunoSEQ 96-well plate. The published analysis was carried out like this. The immunoSEQ output contained only junctional sequences without quality scores, so filtering could not match that applied to full-length reads. To assign V/J genes and CDR3, sequences were annotated against IMGT germline references using PyIR, a Python wrapper for IgBLAST v1.9. Reads were removed for weak V/J assignments (E-value above 1e-6), missing CDR3, stop codons, out-of-frame junctions, or ambiguous translated residues. V3J clonotypes were defined as sequences sharing the same inferred V gene, J gene, and CDR3 amino acid sequence. Percentage overlap between repertoires was calculated by dividing the number of shared unique clonotypes by the size of the smaller repertoire. Richness of each repertoire was evaluated using RTK rarefaction, the Chao1 estimator, and Recon v2.1 estimates of unobserved clonotypes. Generation probabilities for all TCRbeta clonotypes obtained by the gDNA method from a few donors were computed using OLGA. What TCRdb holds here is the immuneACCESS table cut down to in-frame rearrangements. Part of the clones is not present; checked against another copy, under half of the missing clones reflect an unresolved V gene, and the others are unexplained. V and J calls plus clone size are reproduced from that table; the DNA served to infer D and trimming. This sample holds roughly 2.1 million clones; 85% to 95% were observed only once. Of the sample, approximately 1.7% falls within the top ten clones.

Beyond this particular receptor, the publication reports: Even with the large sequencing depth, rarefaction of the sorted-subset datasets indicated that sequencing was incomplete. Naive subsets generally had larger estimated clonotype richness than memory subsets did. Because the study included only a small number of donors, the genetic and exposure-history diversity represented was limited. Sharing across a few donors was observed for around 4.8% of naive CD4, 3% to 4% of naive CD8, about 2.3% of memory CD4, and about 0.4% of memory CD8 clonotypes. Pairwise subsampling led to the expectation that sequencing depth would affect the degree of clonotype sharing among donors. Higher generation probabilities were observed for clonotypes shared by all four sorted-subset donors than for non-shared clonotypes. Sampling was restricted to blood, and TCR repertoires in tissues likely differ from the TCR repertoires found in blood.

To note about this clone: There is no known antigen for this receptor. The input lacks base qualities; no much larger clone sits a single base away.

The sequence joins TRBV28 to TRBJ2-2; the D gene remains uncertain. This sequence was found in a man aged 18 to 29 in good health. Some clones in this sample may be carry-over from other donors' samples. The sample was naive CD8+ T cells from PBMCs. The cell subset or site label, as the study defines it: CD45RA+CCR7+. The sequenced DNA is TGTGCCAGCAAGACCTTGGGGTCCACCGGGGAGCTGTTTTTT. It codes for CASKTLGSTGELFF.